This T cell receptor beta chain was identified during a study of early T cells in non-severe SARS-CoV-2 infection. MiXCR, applied by TCRdb to the 5' RACE reads, yields one record per CDR3 protein. The sample contains 50,000 or so distinct CDR3 sequences, around 6% of which appear only once. This CDR3 comprises 11 residues. V lost 6 bases and J lost 3, with 6 bases in between. Germline V gene data show CDR1 as MDHEN and CDR2 as SYDVKM. This clonotype was seen repeatedly, ten times or more. The material sequenced was whole blood. The V gene is TRBV28, the J gene TRBJ2-7, with D unresolved. This TCR derives from an adult who was a healthcare worker with PCR-confirmed SARS-CoV-2 infection or an uninfected control (not recorded which). Here the CDR3 reads CASSKNYEQYF. Written as DNA, the CDR3 is TGTGCCAGCAGCAAGAACTACGAGCAGTACTTC.